Listed below are T cell receptor beta chains from one sample, sequenced in a study of technical replicates of blood from a few donors. Assay: immunoSEQ multiplex PCR; the TCRdb copy retains only in-frame clones and omits some. The repertoire holds 55,000 to 80,000 clones, with roughly 98% as singletons. Material: T cells isolated from PBMCs. These receptors originate from a human donor in good health. Each CDR3 is given with its conserved first and last residue. D genes are given only for firm matches. The size field is filled for only some rows; it gives once, few, many or a size class.

>TRBJ2-7|.|TRBV14|.
TGTGCCAGCAGCCAAGTTTCGGGGACCTACGAGCAGTACTTC
CASSQVSGTYEQYF
>TRBJ2-1|.|TRBV6-1|TRBD2
TGTGCCAGCAGTGCAAAACCCCGGACTAGCGGGACCTACAATGAGCAGTTCTTC
CASSAKPRTSGTYNEQFF
>TRBJ2-3|.|TRBV19|.
TGTGCCAGTGGAACAGGCGGCGCCAGCACAGATACGCAGTATTTT
CASGTGGASTDTQYF
>TRBJ1-4|once|TRBV9|TRBD1
TGTGCCAGCAGCGTAAACCCTCAGGGGGCCACTAATGAAAAACTGTTTTTT
CASSVNPQGATNEKLFF
>TRBJ2-5|.|TRBV4-1|.
TGCGCCAGCAGCCAAGAGGACAGTAAAGAGACCCAGTACTTC
CASSQEDSKETQYF
>TRBJ2-3|.|TRBV28|.
TGTGCCAGCAGTTTCCCGGGGGCAGATACGCAGTATTTT
CASSFPGADTQYF
>TRBJ2-1|.|TRBV11-2|TRBD2
TGTGCCAGCAGCCGTACCGGGACTATATCCTACAATGAGCAGTTCTTC
CASSRTGTISYNEQFF
>TRBJ1-1|.|TRBV6-1|.
TGTGCCAGCAGTGAAGGTCCGGTCATGAACACTGAAGCTTTCTTT
CASSEGPVMNTEAFF
>TRBJ2-3|.|TRBV11-2|TRBD2
TGTGCCAGCAGCTTAAGCGGGAGGGACACAGATACGCAGTATTTT
CASSLSGRDTDTQYF
>TRBJ1-4|.|TRBV10-3|.
TGTGCCATCAGTGACGGGCAGGGCGGCGAAAAACTGTTTTTT
CAISDGQGGEKLFF